This TCR beta chain was recorded in a study of blood T cell repertoires in COVID-19 (dated by TCRdb to the early 2020s). Study-wide context: Samples covering the acute and convalescent phases of COVID-19 were provided by collaborators in the United States, Italy and Spain. HLA class I and class II types, where available, came from metadata supplied by the sample provider rather than from assay-based typing. A de-identified subject ID, COVID-19 status, age in years and sex were almost always included in the sample metadata. The samples were drawn from the first 160 participants of the ongoing ImmuneRACE study and from 1,254 subjects provided by 6 global collaborators. The repertoires were made available in a free public database intended to serve as a resource for research on the immune response to SARS-CoV-2. The prospective study material was composed of cDNA or gDNA derived from T cells, B-cell-depleted T cells, or PBMCs. Deeply sampled blood TCRbeta repertoires from subjects exposed to, actively infected with, or recovered from COVID-19 were included in the dataset. The paper as a whole reports these results and caveats: The quantity of clinical and demographic metadata differed by source and by participant and was supplied without curation.

In Seattle, one collaborating source enrolled patients while the infection was active and tracked those patients longitudinally over the course of disease. Each collaborating institution followed its own protocols to collect whole blood in K2EDTA tubes. For TCRbeta analysis, collaborators shipped samples as frozen whole blood, isolated PBMCs, or DNA extracted from either of those sample types. A note on this clone: The clone's antigen remains unknown. Per-nucleotide qualities are absent, and no much larger clonotype sits a single base away.

Reading the germline V gene gives CDR1 SGHAT and CDR2 FQNNGV. From the cysteine through the phenylalanine, the CDR3 covers 15 amino acids. The entry retains the CDR3 DNA only, 45 bases that are in frame from base 1. After removal of 5 bases from V and 0 bases from J, the junction retains 3 bases not matched to a gene. TCRbeta CDR3 regions were amplified from genomic DNA by means of the immunoSEQ Assay, a bias-controlled multiplex PCR. Per the authors' processing: Nucleated cell counts per sample were estimated from amplification of reference gene primers within the assay. To quantify the absolute abundance of each unique TCRbeta CDR3 rearrangement, sequence reads were collapsed and filtered. For each sample, productive Simpson clonality was calculated as the square root of Simpson's diversity index across productive rearrangements. TCRdb took over this immuneACCESS table, retaining in-frame rearrangements with V and J assigned. Such tables are incomplete; in checked studies, under half of the missing clones stem from an unresolved V gene, and the remainder is unexplained. V, J and clone size were drawn from that table, and D and trimming were deduced from the DNA. The sample table records around 49,000 clones; approximately 81% of these occur just once. 20% to 25% of the sample lies in the top ten.

The specimen sequenced was peripheral blood. The sequence came from a woman of 80 years or more with COVID-19, enrolled during active disease. Recombination joined TRBV11-2 with TRBJ2-2, and 7 junctional nucleotides match TRBD1. The encoded CDR3 is CASSPGTANTGELFF. The DNA is TGTGCCAGCAGCCCCGGGACAGCGAACACCGGGGAGCTGTTTTTT.